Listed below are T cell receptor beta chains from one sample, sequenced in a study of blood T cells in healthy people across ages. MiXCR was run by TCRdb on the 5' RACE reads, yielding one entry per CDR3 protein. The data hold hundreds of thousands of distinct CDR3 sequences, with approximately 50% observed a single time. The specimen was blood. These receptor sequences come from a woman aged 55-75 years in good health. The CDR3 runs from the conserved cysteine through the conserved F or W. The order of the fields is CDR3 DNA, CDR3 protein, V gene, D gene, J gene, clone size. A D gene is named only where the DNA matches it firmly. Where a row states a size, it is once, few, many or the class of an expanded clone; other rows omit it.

CDR3nt: TGCAGTGCTATCGACCGGGGGCAAGAGACCCAGTACTTC
CDR3aa: CSAIDRGQETQYF
v_gene: TRBV20-1
d_gene: NA
j_gene: TRBJ2-5
abundance: once

CDR3nt: TGTGCCAGCAGCCCCCGAGTGGGGCCTTACGAGCAGTACTTC
CDR3aa: CASSPRVGPYEQYF
v_gene: TRBV7-2
d_gene: NA
j_gene: TRBJ2-7
abundance: NA

CDR3nt: TGTGCCAGCAGCTCAGGGGGCTCCTACGAGCAGTACTTC
CDR3aa: CASSSGGSYEQYF
v_gene: TRBV14
d_gene: TRBD1
j_gene: TRBJ2-7
abundance: many

CDR3nt: TGTGCCAGCAGTGAACTAGCGACGCAGTATTTT
CDR3aa: CASSELATQYF
v_gene: TRBV6-1
d_gene: NA
j_gene: TRBJ2-3
abundance: few

CDR3nt: TGCAGTGCTAGAGCTGGGACAAGCACAGATACGCAGTATTTT
CDR3aa: CSARAGTSTDTQYF
v_gene: TRBV20-1
d_gene: NA
j_gene: TRBJ2-3
abundance: NA

CDR3nt: TGCAGTGCTAGCCTCCGGCAGGGGAGCACAGATACGCAGTATTTT
CDR3aa: CSASLRQGSTDTQYF
v_gene: TRBV20-1
d_gene: NA
j_gene: TRBJ2-3
abundance: NA

CDR3nt: TGTGCCAGCAGCGTAGGAGGGGGCGCAAAAACTGAAGCTTTCTTT
CDR3aa: CASSVGGGAKTEAFF
v_gene: TRBV9
d_gene: TRBD1
j_gene: TRBJ1-1
abundance: few

CDR3nt: TGCAGCGTTCCGGGACAGGGGCGATACAATGAGCAGTTCTTC
CDR3aa: CSVPGQGRYNEQFF
v_gene: TRBV29-1
d_gene: TRBD1
j_gene: TRBJ2-1
abundance: few

CDR3nt: TGCAGCGGCATAAAGACTAGCGGGACCTACAATGAGCAGTTCTTC
CDR3aa: CSGIKTSGTYNEQFF
v_gene: TRBV29-1
d_gene: TRBD2
j_gene: TRBJ2-1
abundance: NA

CDR3nt: TGTGCCAGCAGTCACACTAGCGAAAAGTTCTTC
CDR3aa: CASSHTSEKFF
v_gene: TRBV27
d_gene: TRBD2
j_gene: TRBJ2-1
abundance: NA

CDR3nt: TGCAGCGTTGTCACAGATCTAGTAATGAACACTGAAGCTTTCTTT
CDR3aa: CSVVTDLVMNTEAFF
v_gene: TRBV29-1
d_gene: NA
j_gene: TRBJ1-1
abundance: NA

CDR3nt: TGCAGTGCTAGATCTCCGGGACAGGGGAGGGAAAAACTGTTTTTT
CDR3aa: CSARSPGQGREKLFF
v_gene: TRBV20-1
d_gene: TRBD1
j_gene: TRBJ1-4
abundance: NA

CDR3nt: TGTGCCAGCAGTATTAGCGGGAGGCTCAATGAGCAGTTCTTC
CDR3aa: CASSISGRLNEQFF
v_gene: TRBV12-3/TRBV12-4
d_gene: TRBD2
j_gene: TRBJ2-1
abundance: NA

CDR3nt: TGTGCCAGCAGTTACAGAGCGGGAGGCCCCTACGAGCAGTACTTC
CDR3aa: CASSYRAGGPYEQYF
v_gene: TRBV6-2/TRBV6-3
d_gene: TRBD2
j_gene: TRBJ2-7
abundance: NA

CDR3nt: TGTGCCAGCAGCCAAGGCAAATCCTCGGGAGTCTATGGCTACACCTTC
CDR3aa: CASSQGKSSGVYGYTF
v_gene: TRBV14
d_gene: NA
j_gene: TRBJ1-2
abundance: few

CDR3nt: TGTGCCAGCAGTCGGACAGGGCTCGAGCAGTACTTC
CDR3aa: CASSRTGLEQYF
v_gene: TRBV27
d_gene: TRBD1
j_gene: TRBJ2-7
abundance: NA

CDR3nt: TGTGCCAGCAGCCAAGGGGGACTTCCCACAGATACGCAGTATTTT
CDR3aa: CASSQGGLPTDTQYF
v_gene: TRBV3-1
d_gene: NA
j_gene: TRBJ2-3
abundance: NA